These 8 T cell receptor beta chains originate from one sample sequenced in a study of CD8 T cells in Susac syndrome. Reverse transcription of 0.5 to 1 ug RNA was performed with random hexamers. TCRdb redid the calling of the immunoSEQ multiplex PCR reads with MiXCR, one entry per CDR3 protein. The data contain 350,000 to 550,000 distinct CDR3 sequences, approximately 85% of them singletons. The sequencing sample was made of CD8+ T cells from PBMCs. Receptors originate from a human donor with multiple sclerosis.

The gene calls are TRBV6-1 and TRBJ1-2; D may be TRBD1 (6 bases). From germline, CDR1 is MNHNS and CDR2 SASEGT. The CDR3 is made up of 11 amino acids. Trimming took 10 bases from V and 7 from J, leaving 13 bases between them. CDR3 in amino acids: CATETGVGYTF. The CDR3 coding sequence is TGTGCCACCGAGACAGGCGTTGGCTACACCTTC.

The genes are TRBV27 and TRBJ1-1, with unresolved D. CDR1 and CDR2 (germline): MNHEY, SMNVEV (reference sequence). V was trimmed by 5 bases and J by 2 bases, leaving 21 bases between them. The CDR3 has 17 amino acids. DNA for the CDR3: TGTGCCAGCAGTCCCATCCGAAATACAGTACTTAACACTGAAGCTTTCTTT. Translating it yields CASSPIRNTVLNTEAFF.

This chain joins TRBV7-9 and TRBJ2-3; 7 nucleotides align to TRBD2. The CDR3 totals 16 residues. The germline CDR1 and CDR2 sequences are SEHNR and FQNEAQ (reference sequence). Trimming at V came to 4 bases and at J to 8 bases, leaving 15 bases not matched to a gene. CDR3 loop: CASSSSGTPNLITQYF. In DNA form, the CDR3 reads TGTGCCAGCAGCTCGAGCGGGACTCCCAACCTGATTACGCAGTATTTT. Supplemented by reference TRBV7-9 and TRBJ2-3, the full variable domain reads DTGVSQNPRHKITKRGQNVTFRCDPISEHNRLYWYRQTLGQGPEFLTYFQNEAQLEKSRLLSDRFSAERPKGSFSTLEIQRTEQGDSAMYLCASSSSGTPNLITQYFGPGTRLTVL.

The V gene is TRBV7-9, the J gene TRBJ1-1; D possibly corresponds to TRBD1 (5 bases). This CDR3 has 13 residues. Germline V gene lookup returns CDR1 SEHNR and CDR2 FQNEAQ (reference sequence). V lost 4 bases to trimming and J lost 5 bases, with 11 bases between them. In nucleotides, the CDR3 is TGTGCCAGCAGCTCCAGGGTGGGTACTGAAGCTTTCTTT. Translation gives CASSSRVGTEAFF.

CDR3 nucleotides: TGTGCCAGCAGCCAAGCCCCAGGGAACCGGGGGCACAATGAGCAGTTCTTC. Its protein is CASSQAPGNRGHNEQFF. The chain uses TRBV3-1 and TRBJ2-1; D is perhaps TRBD1 or TRBD2 (6 bases each). This CDR3 is 17 amino acids long. The V gene lost 1 base and the J gene lost 5 bases, with 18 bases spanning the gap. Germline V lookup: CDR1 LGHDT, CDR2 YNNKEL (reference sequence).

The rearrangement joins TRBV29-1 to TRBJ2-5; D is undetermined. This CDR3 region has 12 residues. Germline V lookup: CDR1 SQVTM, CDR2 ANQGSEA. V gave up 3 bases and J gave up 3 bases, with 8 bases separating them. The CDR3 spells CSVESGKETQYF. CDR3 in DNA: TGCAGCGTTGAGTCTGGAAAAGAGACCCAGTACTTC.

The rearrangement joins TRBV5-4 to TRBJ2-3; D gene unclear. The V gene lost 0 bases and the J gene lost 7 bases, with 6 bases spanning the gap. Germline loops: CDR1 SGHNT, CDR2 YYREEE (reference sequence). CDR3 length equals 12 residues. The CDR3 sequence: CASSLGWNTQYF. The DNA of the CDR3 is TGTGCCAGCAGCTTGGGTTGGAATACGCAGTATTTT. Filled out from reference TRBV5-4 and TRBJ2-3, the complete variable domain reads ETGVTQSPTHLIKTRGQQVTLRCSSQSGHNTVSWYQQALGQGPQFIFQYYREEENGRGNFPPRFSGLQFPNYSSELNVNALELDDSALYLCASSLGWNTQYFGPGTRLTVL.

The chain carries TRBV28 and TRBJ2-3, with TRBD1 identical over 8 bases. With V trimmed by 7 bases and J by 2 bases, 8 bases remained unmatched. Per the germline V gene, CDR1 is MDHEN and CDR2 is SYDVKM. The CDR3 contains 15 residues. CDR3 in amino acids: CASTPAGQATDTQYF. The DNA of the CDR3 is TGTGCCAGCACCCCTGCGGGACAGGCCACAGATACGCAGTATTTT.